This T cell receptor (beta chain) was sequenced during a study of blood T cells in healthy people across ages. The table lists this clonotype with a few counts. The CDR3 has 15 residues. Germline trimming cut 5 bases from V and 8 bases from J; bases unmatched to any gene: 14. In germline, CDR1 is DFQATT, CDR2 SNEGSKA (reference sequence). A J-beta primer mix and a sample-barcoded 5' primer were used in a second PCR of roughly 7 to 12 cycles. Every molecule of cDNA carried a tag from a template-switch adaptor with 12 random nucleotides. From the 5' RACE reads, TCRdb called clonotypes with MiXCR, one entry per CDR3 protein. The sample records 780,000 or so distinct CDR3 sequences, about 48% being singletons. The donors, aged roughly 6 to 95, were healthy Caucasians from Russia.

This TCR was sampled from a man older than 75 in good health. Material: blood. The rearrangement uses TRBV20-1 and TRBJ2-2; 7 nucleotides match TRBD2. DNA for the CDR3: TGCAGTGCTCCTCGGCCTAGCGGCGGAGGGGGGGAGCTGTTTTTT. Protein sequence: CSAPRPSGGGGELFF.